This T cell receptor (beta chain) was documented in a study of blood T cell repertoires in COVID-19. Looking at the study overall: Italy, Spain and the United States were the sources of the convalescent and acute COVID-19 samples. The cDNA or gDNA used as material had been derived from T cells, B-cell-depleted T cells, or PBMCs.

The CDR3 consists of 14 residues. The ends were cut back, 1 base at V and 3 bases at J, with 9 bases in the middle. In germline, CDR1 is MNHNS, CDR2 SASEGT. Original data processing: Nucleated cell number was recorded as an estimate derived from reference gene primer amplification. Some clones are missing from TCRdb's copy, which holds only in-frame ones; the method was immunoSEQ multiplex PCR. V and J calls and clone size are as listed in that table; D and trimming were resolved from the DNA. The sample holds 25,000 to 35,000 clones; around 83% are singletons and the top ten take about 7%. The sequenced sample was peripheral blood. The receptor was isolated from a human donor in a cohort sampled during active COVID-19. The chain couples TRBV6-1 to TRBJ1-2, with TRBD1 as a possible D gene (6 bases). The CDR3 reads CASSEGRTDYGYTF. The CDR3 region has the DNA TGTGCCAGCAGTGAAGGAAGGACAGACTATGGCTACACCTTC.